This T cell receptor (beta chain) was recorded in a study of blood T cell repertoires in COVID-19. Produced via immunoSEQ multiplex PCR; TCRdb's table is partial and in-frame only. Here the sample spans roughly 200,000 clones, about nine tenths being singletons. Participant ages covered about 18 to 100 years across about 25 US areas. Clinical history reported by participants formed the basis on which cohorts were assigned. Germline V lookup: CDR1 SGHRS, CDR2 YFSETQ. V was trimmed by 0 bases and J by 1 base, leaving 7 bases between them. This CDR3 has 14 residues. The V and J genes are TRBV5-1 and TRBJ2-5; unclear D gene. The receptor was derived from a young man with acute COVID-19. The sequenced material came from PBMCs or T cells enriched from blood (not recorded which). The CDR3, as DNA: TGCGCCAGCAGCTTGGCCGGGTCCCAAGAGACCCAGTACTTC. Encoded protein: CASSLAGSQETQYF.